This T cell receptor beta chain was recorded in a study of beta chain features in type 1 diabetes. Study-level findings and limits: Among all four CD4+ subsets, Type 1 diabetes patients had TCRB CDR3s that were moderately but significantly shorter.

Based on CD45RO/CCR7/CD25/CD127/CD95/CD27, CD4+ regulatory, stem cell-like memory, naive and central memory cells were sorted. Each sorted population was over 98% pure. Isolated RNA was reverse transcribed in full, so expressed TCRB transcripts were sequenced. The data were produced by immunoSEQ multiplex PCR, yet TCRdb's version contains in-frame clones alone and is incomplete. The table lists 810,000 or so clones, about a sixth of them singletons. This clone occurred a few times. No antigen is known for it. V was shortened by 1 base and J by 6 bases, with 12 bases between the two germline ends. This CDR3 region has 15 residues. Germline V gene lookup returns CDR1 SGHTA and CDR2 FQGNSA.

Sequenced: naive CD4+ T cells from blood. This TCR came from a woman aged 18 to 35 in good health. This chain uses TRBV7-2 with TRBJ1-4, with D possibly being TRBD1 (5 bases). CDR3 coding DNA: TGTGCCAGCAGCTTAGTTTCGGGGGGTCATGAAAAACTGTTTTTT. It codes for CASSLVSGGHEKLFF. The full variable domain, in which reference TRBV7-2 and TRBJ1-4 provide the parts outside the CDR3, is GAGVSQSPSNKVTEKGKDVELRCDPISGHTALYWYRQSLGQGLEFLIYFQGNSAPDKSGLPSDRFSAERTGGSVSTLTIQRTQQEDSAVYLCASSLVSGGHEKLFFGSGTQLSVL.